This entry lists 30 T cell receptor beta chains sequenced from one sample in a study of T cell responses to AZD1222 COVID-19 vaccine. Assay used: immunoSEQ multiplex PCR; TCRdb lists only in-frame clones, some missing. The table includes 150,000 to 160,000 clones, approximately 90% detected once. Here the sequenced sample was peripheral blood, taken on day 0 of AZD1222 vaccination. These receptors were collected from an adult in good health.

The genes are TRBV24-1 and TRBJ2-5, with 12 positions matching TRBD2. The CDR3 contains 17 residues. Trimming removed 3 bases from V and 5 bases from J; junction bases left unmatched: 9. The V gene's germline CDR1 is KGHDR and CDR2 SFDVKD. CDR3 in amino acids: CATSDASGRAFRETQYF. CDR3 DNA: TGTGCCACCAGTGATGCTAGCGGGAGGGCCTTTCGGGAGACCCAGTACTTC.

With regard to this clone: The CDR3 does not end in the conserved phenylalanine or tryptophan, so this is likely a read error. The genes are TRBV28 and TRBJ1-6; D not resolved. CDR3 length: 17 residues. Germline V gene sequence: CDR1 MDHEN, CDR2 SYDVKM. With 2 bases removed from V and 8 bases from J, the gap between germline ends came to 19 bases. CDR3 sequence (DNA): TGTGCCAGCAGTTTACCTATACTTCCCCCTCGCCATTCACCCCTCCACCTT. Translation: CASSLPILPPRHSPLHL.

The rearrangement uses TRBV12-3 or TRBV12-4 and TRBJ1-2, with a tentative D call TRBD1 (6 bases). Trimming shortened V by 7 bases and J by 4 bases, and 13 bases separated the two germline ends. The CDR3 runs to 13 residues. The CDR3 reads CASTDRTAYGYTF. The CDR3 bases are TGTGCCAGCACCGACAGGACGGCCTATGGCTACACCTTC.

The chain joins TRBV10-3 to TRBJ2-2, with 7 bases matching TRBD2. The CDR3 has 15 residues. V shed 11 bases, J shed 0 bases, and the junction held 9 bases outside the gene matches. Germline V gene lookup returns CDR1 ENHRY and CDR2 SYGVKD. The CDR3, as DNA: TGTGCCGCGGGGGATGGGACGGCGAACACCGGGGAGCTGTTTTTT. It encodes CAAGDGTANTGELFF.

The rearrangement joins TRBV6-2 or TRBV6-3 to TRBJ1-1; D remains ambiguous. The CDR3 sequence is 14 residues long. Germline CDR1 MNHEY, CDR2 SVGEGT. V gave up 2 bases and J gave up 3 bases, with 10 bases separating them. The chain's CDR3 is CASSYDSEHTEAFF. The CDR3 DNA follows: TGTGCCAGCAGTTACGATTCCGAACACACTGAAGCTTTCTTT.

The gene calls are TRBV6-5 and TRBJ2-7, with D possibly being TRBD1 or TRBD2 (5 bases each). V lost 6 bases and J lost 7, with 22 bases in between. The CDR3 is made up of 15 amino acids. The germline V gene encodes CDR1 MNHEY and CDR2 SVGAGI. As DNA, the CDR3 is TGTGCCAGCAGACGAGGGACCTCGGTTCCACGGGAGCAGTACTTC. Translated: CASRRGTSVPREQYF.

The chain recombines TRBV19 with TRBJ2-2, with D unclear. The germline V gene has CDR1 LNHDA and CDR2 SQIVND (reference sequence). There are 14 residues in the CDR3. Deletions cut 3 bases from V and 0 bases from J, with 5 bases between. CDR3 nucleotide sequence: TGTGCCAGTAGTATTAGGTCGAACACCGGGGAGCTGTTTTTT. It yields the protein CASSIRSNTGELFF.

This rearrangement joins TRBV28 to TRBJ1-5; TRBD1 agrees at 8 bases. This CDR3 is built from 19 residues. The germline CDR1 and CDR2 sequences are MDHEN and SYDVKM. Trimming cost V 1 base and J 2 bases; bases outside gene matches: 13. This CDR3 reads CASSLSRTGFLIGNQPQHF. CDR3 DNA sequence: TGTGCCAGCAGTTTATCGCGGACAGGGTTTTTAATCGGCAATCAGCCCCAGCATTTT.

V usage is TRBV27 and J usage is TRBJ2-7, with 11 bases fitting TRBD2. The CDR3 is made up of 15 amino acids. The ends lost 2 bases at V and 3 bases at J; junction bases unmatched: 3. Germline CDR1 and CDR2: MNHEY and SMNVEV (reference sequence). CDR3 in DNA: TGTGCCAGCAGTTTAAGGCTAGCGGGGGGCTACGAGCAGTACTTC. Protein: CASSLRLAGGYEQYF.

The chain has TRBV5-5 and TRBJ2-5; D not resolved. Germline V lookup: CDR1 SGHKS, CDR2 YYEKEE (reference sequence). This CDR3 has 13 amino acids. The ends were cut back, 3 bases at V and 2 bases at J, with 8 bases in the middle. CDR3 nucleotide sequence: TGTGCCAGCAGCTGGTGGGATCAAGAGACCCAGTACTTC. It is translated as CASSWWDQETQYF.

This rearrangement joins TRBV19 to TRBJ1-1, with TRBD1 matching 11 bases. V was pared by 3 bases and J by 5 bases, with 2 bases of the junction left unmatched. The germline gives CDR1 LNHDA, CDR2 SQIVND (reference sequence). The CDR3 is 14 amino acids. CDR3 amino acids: CASSMGQGGTEAFF. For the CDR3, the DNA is TGTGCCAGTAGTATGGGACAGGGGGGTACTGAAGCTTTCTTT.

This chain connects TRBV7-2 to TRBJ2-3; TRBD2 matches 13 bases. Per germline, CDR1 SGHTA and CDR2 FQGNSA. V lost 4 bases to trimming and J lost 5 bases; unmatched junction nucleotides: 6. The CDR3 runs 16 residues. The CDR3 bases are TGTGCCAGCAGCTCAGGACTAGCGGGAGTTATAGATACGCAGTATTTT. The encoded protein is CASSSGLAGVIDTQYF.

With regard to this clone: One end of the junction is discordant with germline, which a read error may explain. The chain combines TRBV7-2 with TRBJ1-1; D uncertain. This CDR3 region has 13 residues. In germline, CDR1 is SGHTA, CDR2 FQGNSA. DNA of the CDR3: TGTGCCAGCAGCTTAGAAATTGCGACTGAAGTTTTCTTT. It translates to CASSLEIATEVFF.

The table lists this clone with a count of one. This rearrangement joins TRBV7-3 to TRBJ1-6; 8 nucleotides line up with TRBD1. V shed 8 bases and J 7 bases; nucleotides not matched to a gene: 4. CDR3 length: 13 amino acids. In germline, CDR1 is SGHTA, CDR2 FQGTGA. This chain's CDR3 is CASGRGRNSPLHF. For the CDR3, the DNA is TGTGCCAGCGGCAGGGGGCGGAATTCACCCCTCCACTTT.

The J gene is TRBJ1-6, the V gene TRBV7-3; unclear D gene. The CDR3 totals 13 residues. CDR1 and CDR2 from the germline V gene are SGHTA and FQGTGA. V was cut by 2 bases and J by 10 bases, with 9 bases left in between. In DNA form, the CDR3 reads TGTGCCAGCAGCTTACGGTCGGAATCACCCCTCCACTTT. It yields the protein CASSLRSESPLHF.

CDR3 loop: CATQGSSDYNEQFF. The CDR3 nucleotides are TGTGCCACCCAGGGTTCATCGGATTACAATGAGCAGTTCTTC. The V gene is TRBV6-5, the J gene TRBJ2-1; a weak D match, TRBD1 (5 bases). V was clipped by 10 bases and J by 4 bases, with 17 bases between them. Germline CDR1 reads MNHEY; CDR2 reads SVGAGI. The CDR3 spans 14 residues.

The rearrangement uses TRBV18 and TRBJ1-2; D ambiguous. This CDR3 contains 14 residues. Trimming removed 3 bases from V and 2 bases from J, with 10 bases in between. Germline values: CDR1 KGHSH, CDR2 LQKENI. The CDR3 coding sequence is TGTGCCAGCTCACCCGGACTGAAGAACTATGGCTACACCTTC. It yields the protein CASSPGLKNYGYTF.

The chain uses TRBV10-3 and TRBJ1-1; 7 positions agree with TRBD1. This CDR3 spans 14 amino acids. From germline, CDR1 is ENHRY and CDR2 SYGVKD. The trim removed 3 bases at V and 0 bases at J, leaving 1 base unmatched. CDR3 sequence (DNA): TGTGCCATCAGTGAAGACAGGGTGAACACTGAAGCTTTCTTT. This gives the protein CAISEDRVNTEAFF.

CDR3 residues: CAIGQQNGEAFF. DNA for the CDR3: TGTGCCATTGGACAGCAAAATGGGGAAGCTTTCTTT. This chain links TRBV10-3 with TRBJ1-1, with D perhaps TRBD1 (6 bases). This CDR3 contains 12 residues. Trimming pared 9 bases from V and 8 bases from J, leaving 16 bases between. Per the germline V gene, CDR1 is ENHRY and CDR2 is SYGVKD.

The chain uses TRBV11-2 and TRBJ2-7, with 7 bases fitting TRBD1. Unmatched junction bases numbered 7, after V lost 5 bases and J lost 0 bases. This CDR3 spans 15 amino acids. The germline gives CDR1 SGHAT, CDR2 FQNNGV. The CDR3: CASSRTRDSSYEQYF. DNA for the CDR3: TGTGCCAGCAGCCGGACCCGGGACAGCTCCTACGAGCAGTACTTC.

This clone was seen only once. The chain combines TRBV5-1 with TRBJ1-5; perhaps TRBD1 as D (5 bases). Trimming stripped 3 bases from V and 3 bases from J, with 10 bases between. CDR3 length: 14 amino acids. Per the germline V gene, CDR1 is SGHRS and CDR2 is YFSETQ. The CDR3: CASSSGTNNQPQHF. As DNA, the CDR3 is TGCGCCAGCAGCTCCGGGACGAACAATCAGCCCCAGCATTTT.

CDR3 residues: CASSLYGEWGEQYF. In DNA, the CDR3 is TGTGCCAGCAGCTTGTATGGCGAGTGGGGTGAGCAGTACTTC. The chain links TRBV5-8 to TRBJ2-7; D call uncertain. The length of the CDR3 is 14 residues. CDR1 and CDR2 (germline): SGHTS, YDEGEE. The ends were cut back, 1 base at V and 7 bases at J, with 15 bases in the middle.

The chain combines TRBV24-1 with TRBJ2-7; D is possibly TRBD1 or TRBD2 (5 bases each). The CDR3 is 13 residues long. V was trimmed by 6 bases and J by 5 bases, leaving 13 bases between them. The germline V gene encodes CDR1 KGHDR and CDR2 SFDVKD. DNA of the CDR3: TGTGCCACCAGTTCCGGGGCGTCCGACGAGCAGTACTTC. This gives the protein CATSSGASDEQYF.

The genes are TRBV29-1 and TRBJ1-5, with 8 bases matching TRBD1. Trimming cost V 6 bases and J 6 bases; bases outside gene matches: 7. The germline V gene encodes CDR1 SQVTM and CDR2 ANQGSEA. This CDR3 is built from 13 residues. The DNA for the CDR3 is TGCAGCGTGAGGACAGGGTTCGGTCAGCCCCAGCATTTT. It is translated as CSVRTGFGQPQHF.

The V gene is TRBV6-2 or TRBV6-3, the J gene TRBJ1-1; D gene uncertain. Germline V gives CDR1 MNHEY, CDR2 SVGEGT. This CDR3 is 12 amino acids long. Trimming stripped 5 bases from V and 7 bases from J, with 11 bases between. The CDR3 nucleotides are TGTGCCAGCAGTCCAAGAGGGATTGAAGCTTTCTTT. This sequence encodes CASSPRGIEAFF.

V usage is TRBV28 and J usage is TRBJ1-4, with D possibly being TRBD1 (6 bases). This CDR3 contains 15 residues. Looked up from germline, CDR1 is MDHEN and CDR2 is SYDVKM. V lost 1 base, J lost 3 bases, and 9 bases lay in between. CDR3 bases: TGTGCCAGCAGTTTATCCCCAGGGGCTAATGAAAAACTGTTTTTT. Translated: CASSLSPGANEKLFF.

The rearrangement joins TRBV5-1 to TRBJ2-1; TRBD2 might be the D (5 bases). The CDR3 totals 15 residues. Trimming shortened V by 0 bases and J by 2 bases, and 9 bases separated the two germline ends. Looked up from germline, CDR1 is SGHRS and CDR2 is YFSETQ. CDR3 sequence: CASSLAPTTYNEQFF. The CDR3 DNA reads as TGCGCCAGCAGCTTGGCCCCGACTACCTACAATGAGCAGTTCTTC.

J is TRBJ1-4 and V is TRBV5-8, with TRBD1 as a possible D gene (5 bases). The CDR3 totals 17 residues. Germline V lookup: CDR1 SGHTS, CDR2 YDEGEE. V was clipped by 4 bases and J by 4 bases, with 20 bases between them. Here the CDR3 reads CASSPPLGWGDNEKLFF. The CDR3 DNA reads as TGTGCCAGCAGCCCCCCCTTAGGCTGGGGCGATAATGAAAAACTGTTTTTT.

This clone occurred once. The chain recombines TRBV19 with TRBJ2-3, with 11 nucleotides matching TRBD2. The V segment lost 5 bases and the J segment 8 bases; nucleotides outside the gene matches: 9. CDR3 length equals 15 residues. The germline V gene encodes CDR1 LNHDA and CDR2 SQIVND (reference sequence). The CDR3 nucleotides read TGTGCCAGTAGTGTCATAGCGGGAGGGCCTGTTACGCAGTATTTT. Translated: CASSVIAGGPVTQYF. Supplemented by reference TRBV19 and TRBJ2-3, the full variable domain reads DGGITQSPKYLFRKEGQNVTLSCEQNLNHDAMYWYRQDPGQGLRLIYYSQIVNDFQKGDIAEGYSVSREKKESFPLTVTSAQKNPTAFYLCASSVIAGGPVTQYFGPGTRLTVL.

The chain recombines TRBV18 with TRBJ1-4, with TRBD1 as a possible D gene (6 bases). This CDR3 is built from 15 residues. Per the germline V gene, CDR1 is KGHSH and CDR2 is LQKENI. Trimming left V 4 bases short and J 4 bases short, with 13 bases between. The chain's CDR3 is CASSRNREINEKLFF. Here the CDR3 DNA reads TGTGCCAGCTCACGAAACAGGGAGATTAATGAAAAACTGTTTTTT.